This TCR beta chain was observed in a study of blood T cells in healthy people across ages (dated by TCRdb to between 2014 and 2017). Study-wide context: In model experiments, roughly one uniquely barcoded TCR beta cDNA molecule per two T cells was captured by template switching. Using deep sequencing normalized with unique cDNA molecular identifiers, the study measured how TCR beta repertoire diversity changes with age. Donors were grouped into four age groups: young (average roughly 17 years), middle-aged (around 39), aged (around 60) and long-lived (approximately 75). Donors of different ages were randomly distributed across sequencing lanes to avoid experimental bias. The study analyzed two additional independent replicas of 1 million unique cDNA reads from the same blood draw for two donors, one aged 18 to 30 and one aged 80 or older.

A word on this clonotype: The antigen it recognizes is unknown. One end of the junction varies from germline; a read error may be responsible.

Library preparation used 5' RACE. TCRdb lists the instrument as Illumina HiSeq 2500. A second roughly 7 to 11 cycle PCR used a sample-barcoded 5' primer and a J-beta primer mix. A unique molecular identifier was introduced onto each TCR beta cDNA molecule by a template-switch 5' adaptor carrying 12 random nucleotides. Each sample yielded at least 2.5 million CDR3-containing paired-end reads. First-strand cDNA was synthesized from all RNA with the Mint cDNA synthesis kit, primed by a TRBC-specific oligonucleotide. After uracil-DNA glycosylase treatment, a first 18-cycle PCR used universal primers M1SS and BC2_uni_R on all cDNA. The authors' analysis ran thus. Each sample was normalized by randomly selecting 1 million high-quality reads, each carrying a distinct molecular identifier. Instead of being binned into consensus sequences, reads that shared molecular identifiers were thrown out. CDR3 identification, clonotype clustering and error correction used MiTCR with a Q25 quality threshold and the strictest error-elimination algorithm. A nonparametric unseen species model with Euler transformation was used to estimate a lower bound on total TCR beta diversity. Through fastp at Q25 and MiXCR, TCRdb rebuilt clones from the public reads, retaining in-frame beta chains. Each record represents a unique CDR3 protein, reported with the most common genes and DNA among its rows. The V and J calls shown here were made by TCRdb, not taken from the authors' results. This sample holds around 1,500,000 distinct CDR3 sequences; roughly 27% were observed only once. The ten largest clones capture around 7.7% of the sample.

From cysteine to phenylalanine, the CDR3 is 15 amino acids long. The entry retains the CDR3 DNA only, 45 bases that are in frame from base 1. The germline V gene gives CDR1 as SGHTA and CDR2 as FQGNSA. Findings and caveats that apply to the study as a whole: Observed TCR beta diversity correlated strongly with the percentage of naive T cells measured by flow cytometry. Because the CMV infection status of the donors was unknown, age-related changes in expanded clonotypes may potentially have been confounded. Compared with the aged group, the long-lived group had more naive CD4+ T cells, fewer expanded clones and increased TCR diversity, suggesting age selection. Total diversity estimates from one million sequenced T cells were considered lower bounds and underestimates. Bulk unsorted PBMC profiling prevented conclusive comparison of naive and antigen-experienced compartments. As age increased, observed TCR beta diversity per million T cells dropped in a roughly linear way, and a significant reduction was already evident by age around 41.

The 39 donors, aged about 6 to 95 years, were systemically healthy Caucasian individuals from Russia. Approximately 9.3 milliliters of peripheral blood were drawn from each donor into EDTA-treated Vacutainer tubes. PBMCs were isolated by Ficoll-Paque density-gradient centrifugation, with at least 6.5 million obtained per sample. Trizol reagent was used to extract total RNA from PBMCs, with at least 5 micrograms per sample. The percentages of naive CD45RAhigh/CD27high T cells were determined by flow cytometry on a PBMC aliquot from every donor. This receptor was identified in a woman between 25 and 40 years old in good health. Sequenced material: blood. The sequence is built from TRBV7-2 and TRBJ2-2, and TRBD1 matches 9 of the central bases. The nucleotide sequence is TGTGCCAGCAGCTACCGGGACAGGGCCACCGGGGAGCTCTTTTTT. This yields the protein CASSYRDRATGELFF. The reference TRBV7-2 and TRBJ2-2 proteins fill in what lies around the CDR3, so the full variable domain reads GAGVSQSPSNKVTEKGKDVELRCDPISGHTALYWYRQSLGQGLEFLIYFQGNSAPDKSGLPSDRFSAERTGGSVSTLTIQRTQQEDSAVYLCASSYRDRATGELFFGEGSRLTVL.